Each of the 10 T cell receptor beta chains below was sequenced from the same sample in a study of shared clonotypes between healthy human individuals. Some clones are missing from TCRdb's copy, which holds only in-frame ones; the method was immunoSEQ multiplex PCR. This sample has about 2.4 million clones; 90% to 95% occur once, and the top ten carry 0.36%. The sequenced material came from naive CD4+ T cells from PBMCs. Subset given: CD45RA+ positively selected. The receptors originated from a man between 18 and 35 years old in good health. Some clones in this sample may be carry-over from other donors' samples.

The chain recombines TRBV18 with TRBJ1-2, with D hard to call. Trimming removed 0 bases from V and 2 bases from J, with 7 bases in between. The germline V gene encodes CDR1 KGHSH and CDR2 LQKENI. This CDR3 region has 14 residues. The CDR3 here is CASSPPRSNYGYTF. CDR3 nucleotide sequence: TGTGCCAGCTCACCACCCCGGAGCAACTATGGCTACACCTTC. Combining the CDR3 with reference TRBV18 and TRBJ1-2 gives the whole variable domain NAGVMQNPRHLVRRRGQEARLRCSPMKGHSHVYWYRQLPEEGLKFMVYLQKENIIDESGMPKERFSAEFPKEGPSILRIQQVVRGDSAAYFCASSPPRSNYGYTFGSGTRLTVV.

This chain connects TRBV20-1 to TRBJ1-1; no clear D. Germline V gene lookup returns CDR1 DFQATT and CDR2 SNEGSKA (reference sequence). This CDR3 is 11 amino acids long. Deletions cut 6 bases from V and 4 bases from J, with 9 bases between. The CDR3, as DNA: TGCAGTGCCCCTAGGGCCACTGAAGCTTTCTTT. It is translated as CSAPRATEAFF.

V gene TRBV20-1 combines with J gene TRBJ1-2, with TRBD1 matching 7 bases. The CDR3 is 11 residues long. From germline, CDR1 is DFQATT and CDR2 SNEGSKA (reference sequence). V shed 6 bases and J 8 bases; nucleotides not matched to a gene: 6. CDR3 region: CSAGQAGGYTF. As DNA, the CDR3 is TGCAGTGCCGGACAGGCGGGCGGCTACACCTTC.

The chain links TRBV12-2 to TRBJ2-5; the table assigns TRBD2, which was not confirmed against the DNA. TRBV12-2 is tagged as a pseudogene. The CDR3 extends over 13 amino acids. CDR3 loop: CASRFLSVETQYF. CDR3 DNA sequence: TGTGCAAGTCGCTTCTTGAGTGTCGAGACCCAGTACTTC.

The rearrangement links TRBV29-1 to TRBJ2-7; no clear D gene. This CDR3 contains 12 residues. V dropped 4 bases and J dropped 6 bases, with 13 bases sitting between them. The germline CDR1 and CDR2 sequences are SQVTM and ANQGSEA. This CDR3 reads CSVALDWGEQYF. The CDR3 nucleotides are TGCAGCGTTGCTCTAGATTGGGGCGAGCAGTACTTC.

In this sample, this clone turned up a few times. The chain links TRBV11-3 to TRBJ1-1; D gene uncertain. V lost 5 bases and J 0 bases, leaving 10 bases between the germline ends. CDR1 and CDR2 from the germline V gene are SGHNT and YENEEA. The CDR3 sequence is 14 residues long. The CDR3 protein is CASSPWGVNTEAFF. For the CDR3, the DNA is TGTGCCAGCAGCCCCTGGGGTGTGAACACTGAAGCTTTCTTT.

This clone occurred once. This chain joins TRBV15 and TRBJ1-1; no clear D. The V gene's germline CDR1 is LNHNV and CDR2 YYDKDF (reference sequence). Between the trimmed V and J ends, which lost 0 bases and 3 bases, there was a span of 8 bases. This CDR3 contains 14 residues. Here the CDR3 DNA reads TGTGCCACCAGCAGAGATCGGCAGCACACTGAAGCTTTCTTT. Translation gives CATSRDRQHTEAFF.

This clone appeared a single time. V usage is TRBV7-6 and J usage is TRBJ1-2; maybe TRBD1 (5 bases). The CDR3 length is 13 residues. Germline CDR1 and CDR2: SGHVS and FNYEAQ. Trimming removed 3 bases from V and 4 bases from J, with 9 bases in between. In DNA form, the CDR3 reads TGTGCCAGCAGCTTGGGACGGAGCTATGGCTACACCTTC. Its translation is CASSLGRSYGYTF.

This chain links TRBV4-2 with TRBJ1-2, with D possibly matching TRBD1 (6 bases). The CDR3 length is 17 residues. The germline gives CDR1 LGHNA, CDR2 YNFKEQ. V lost 2 bases, J lost 2 bases, and 18 bases lay in between. The DNA for the CDR3 is TGTGCCAGCAGCCAATTAACAGGGCCCTTTCAGAACTATGGCTACACCTTC. Translation gives CASSQLTGPFQNYGYTF.

The V gene is TRBV28, the J gene TRBJ2-7, with D possibly matching TRBD2 (6 bases). The CDR3 is made up of 15 amino acids. Per germline, CDR1 MDHEN and CDR2 SYDVKM. Trimming left V 8 bases short and J 2 bases short, with 19 bases between. The CDR3 DNA sequence: TGTGCCAGCTCTCCTGGGGAGGCAGGGACCTACGAGCAGTACTTC. It encodes CASSPGEAGTYEQYF. Full variable domain (rest looked up from reference TRBV28 and TRBJ2-7): DVKVTQSSRYLVKRTGEKVFLECVQDMDHENMFWYRQDPGLGLRLIYFSYDVKMKEKGDIPEGYSVSREKKERFSLILESASTNQTSMYLCASSPGEAGTYEQYFGPGTRLTVT.